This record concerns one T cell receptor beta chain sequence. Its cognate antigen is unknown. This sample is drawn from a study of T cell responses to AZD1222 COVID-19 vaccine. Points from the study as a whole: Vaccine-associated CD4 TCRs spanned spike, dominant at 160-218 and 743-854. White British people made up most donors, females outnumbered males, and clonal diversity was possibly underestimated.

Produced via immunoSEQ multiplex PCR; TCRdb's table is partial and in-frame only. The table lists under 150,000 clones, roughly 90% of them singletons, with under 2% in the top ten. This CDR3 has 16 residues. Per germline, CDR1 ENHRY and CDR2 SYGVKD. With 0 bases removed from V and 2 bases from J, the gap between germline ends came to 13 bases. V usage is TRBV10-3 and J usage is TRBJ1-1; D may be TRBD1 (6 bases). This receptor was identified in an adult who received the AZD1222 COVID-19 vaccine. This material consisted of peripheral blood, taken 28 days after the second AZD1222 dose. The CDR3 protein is CAISESLRGANTEAFF. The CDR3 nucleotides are TGTGCCATCAGTGAGTCTCTGAGGGGGGCAAACACTGAAGCTTTCTTT.